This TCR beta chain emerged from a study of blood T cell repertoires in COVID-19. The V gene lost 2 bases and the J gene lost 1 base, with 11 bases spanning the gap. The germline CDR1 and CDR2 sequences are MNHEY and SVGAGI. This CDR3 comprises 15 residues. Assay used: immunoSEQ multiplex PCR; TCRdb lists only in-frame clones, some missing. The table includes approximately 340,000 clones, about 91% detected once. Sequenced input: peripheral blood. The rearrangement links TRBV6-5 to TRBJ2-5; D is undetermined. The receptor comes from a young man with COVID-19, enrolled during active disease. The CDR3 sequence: CASSYRVHSQETQYF. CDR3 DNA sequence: TGTGCCAGCAGTTACAGAGTGCATAGCCAAGAGACCCAGTACTTC.